This T cell receptor (beta chain) was identified during a study of blood T cell repertoires in COVID-19 (dated by TCRdb to the early 2020s). General notes on the study: Samples covering the acute and convalescent phases of COVID-19 were provided by collaborators in the United States, Italy and Spain. The material from the prospective study consisted of cDNA or gDNA derived from T cells, B-cell-depleted T cells, or PBMCs. Subjects who had been exposed to COVID-19, were actively infected with it, or had recovered from it provided the deeply sampled blood TCRbeta repertoires that made up the dataset. The repertoires were released in a freely available public database meant as a resource for research on the immune response to SARS-CoV-2. Samples came from the ongoing ImmuneRACE study (first 160 participants) plus 1,254 subjects from 6 global collaborators. The sample metadata nearly always contained a de-identified subject ID, COVID-19 status, age in years and sex. Where HLA class I and class II types were available, the types were taken from metadata supplied by the sample provider, not from assay-based typing.

TCRbeta CDR3 regions were amplified from genomic DNA using the immunoSEQ Assay, a bias-controlled multiplex PCR. The original methods were these. Nucleated cell counts per sample were estimated from amplification of reference gene primers within the assay. To quantify the absolute abundance of each unique TCRbeta CDR3 rearrangement, sequence reads were collapsed and filtered. For each sample, productive Simpson clonality was calculated by taking the square root of Simpson's diversity index across productive rearrangements. Drawn from immuneACCESS, this table holds only the in-frame rearrangements with V and J called that TCRdb kept. Clones are partly lost; checked studies trace under half to an unresolved V gene and leave the rest unexplained. The DNA gave D and trimming, while V, J and clone size come from that table. For this sample there are about 210,000 clones; roughly four fifths appear just once. The leading ten clones occupy about an eighth of the sample.

Collaborating institutions collected whole blood in K2EDTA tubes following their own protocols. For TCRbeta analysis, collaborators shipped samples in one of three forms: frozen whole blood, isolated PBMCs, or DNA extracted from either of those sample types. The germline V gene gives CDR1 as SGHRS and CDR2 as YFSETQ. The V and J ends are trimmed by 2 bases and 1 base, leaving 9 bases between them. The CDR3 numbers 15 residues from cysteine through phenylalanine. Solely the CDR3 DNA is kept, with 45 bases framed from the first base. Study-wide findings and limitations: The quantity of clinical and demographic metadata differed by source and by participant and was supplied without curation.

Comments on this clone: Its antigen remains undetermined. It has no much larger one-base neighbor in the sample; base qualities were not kept.

The chain uses TRBV5-1 and TRBJ2-2, with no confidently assigned D gene. Sample: peripheral blood. The sequence derives from a woman in her thirties or forties with acute or convalescent COVID-19. The CDR3 region reads CASSLNNVNTGELFF. The sequence in DNA is TGCGCCAGCAGCTTAAACAATGTGAACACCGGGGAGCTGTTTTTT.